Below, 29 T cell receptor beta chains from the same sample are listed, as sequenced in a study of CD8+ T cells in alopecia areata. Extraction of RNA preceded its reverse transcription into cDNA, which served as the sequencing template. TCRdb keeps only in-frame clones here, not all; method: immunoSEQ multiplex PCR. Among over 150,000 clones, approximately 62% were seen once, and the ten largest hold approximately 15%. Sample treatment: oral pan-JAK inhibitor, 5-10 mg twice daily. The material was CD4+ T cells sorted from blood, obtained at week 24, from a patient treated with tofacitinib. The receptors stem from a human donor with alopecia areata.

The CDR3 DNA follows: TGTGCCAGCAGTCGCGACAGGGGGGATGAGCAGTACTTC. Translated, it gives CASSRDRGDEQYF. The J gene is TRBJ2-7, the V gene TRBV6-1, with 9 positions matching TRBD1. Germline V lookup: CDR1 MNHNS, CDR2 SASEGT. Losses at the gene ends were 5 bases for V and 7 bases for J; bases not matched to a gene: 6. The CDR3 has 13 amino acids.

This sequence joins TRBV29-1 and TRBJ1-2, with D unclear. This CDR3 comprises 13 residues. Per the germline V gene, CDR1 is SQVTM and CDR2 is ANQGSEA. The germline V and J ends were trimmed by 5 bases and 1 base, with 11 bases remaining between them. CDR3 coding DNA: TGCAGCGTTTTGCCAATACTTAACTATGGCTACACCTTC. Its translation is CSVLPILNYGYTF.

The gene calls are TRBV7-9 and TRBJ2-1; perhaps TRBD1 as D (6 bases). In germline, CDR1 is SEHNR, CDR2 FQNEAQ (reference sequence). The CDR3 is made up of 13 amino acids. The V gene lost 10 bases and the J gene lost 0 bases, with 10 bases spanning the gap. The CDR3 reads CATKGGSYNEQFF. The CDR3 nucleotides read TGTGCCACCAAAGGGGGCTCCTACAATGAGCAGTTCTTC.

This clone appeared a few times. CDR3 amino acids: CAWTSGGVAYGYTF. In DNA form, the CDR3 reads TGTGCCTGGACCTCCGGGGGCGTCGCCTATGGCTACACCTTC. The gene calls are TRBV30 and TRBJ1-2; D might be TRBD1 (6 bases). V lost 4 bases, J lost 4 bases, and 16 bases lay in between. Germline V gene sequence: CDR1 GTSNPN, CDR2 SVGIG (reference sequence). There are 14 residues in the CDR3.

The CDR3 loop is CASSLSPGGNSNQPQHF. The CDR3 coding sequence is TGCGCCAGCAGCTTGTCCCCGGGGGGTAATAGCAATCAGCCCCAGCATTTT. The chain is built from TRBV5-1 and TRBJ1-5; D may be TRBD1 (5 bases). Germline-derived CDR1 and CDR2 are SGHRS and YFSETQ. The CDR3 is 17 residues long. V gave up 1 base and J gave up 0 bases, with 14 bases separating them.

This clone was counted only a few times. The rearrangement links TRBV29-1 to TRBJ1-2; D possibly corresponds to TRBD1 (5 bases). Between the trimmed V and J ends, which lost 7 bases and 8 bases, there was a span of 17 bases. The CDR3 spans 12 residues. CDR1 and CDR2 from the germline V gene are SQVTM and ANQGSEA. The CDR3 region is CSATRQRGGYTF. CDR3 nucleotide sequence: TGCAGCGCGACCAGACAGAGGGGAGGCTACACCTTC.

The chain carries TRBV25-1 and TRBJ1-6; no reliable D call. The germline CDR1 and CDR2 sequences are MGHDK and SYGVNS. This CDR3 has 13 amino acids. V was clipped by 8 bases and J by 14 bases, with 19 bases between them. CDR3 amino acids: CASQGLVATSLHF. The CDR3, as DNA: TGTGCCAGCCAAGGTCTGGTCGCTACGTCCCTCCACTTT.

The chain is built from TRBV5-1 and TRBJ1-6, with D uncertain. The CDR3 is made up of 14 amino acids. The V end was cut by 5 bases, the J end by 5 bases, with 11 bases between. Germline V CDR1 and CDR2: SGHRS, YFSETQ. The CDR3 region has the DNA TGCGCCAGCAGGACTACAGCCGATAATTCACCCCTCCACTTT. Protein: CASRTTADNSPLHF. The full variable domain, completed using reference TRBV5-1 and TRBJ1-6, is KAGVTQTPRYLIKTRGQQVTLSCSPISGHRSVSWYQQTPGQGLQFLFEYFSETQRNKGNFPGRFSGRQFSNSRSEMNVSTLELGDSALYLCASRTTADNSPLHFGNGTRLTVT.

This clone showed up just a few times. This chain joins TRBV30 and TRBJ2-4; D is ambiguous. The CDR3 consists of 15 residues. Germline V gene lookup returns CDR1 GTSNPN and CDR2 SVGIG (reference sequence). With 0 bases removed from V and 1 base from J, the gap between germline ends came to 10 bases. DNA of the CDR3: TGTGCCTGGAGTGTACAAGGCAGGGCCAAAAACATTCAGTACTTC. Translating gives CAWSVQGRAKNIQYF.

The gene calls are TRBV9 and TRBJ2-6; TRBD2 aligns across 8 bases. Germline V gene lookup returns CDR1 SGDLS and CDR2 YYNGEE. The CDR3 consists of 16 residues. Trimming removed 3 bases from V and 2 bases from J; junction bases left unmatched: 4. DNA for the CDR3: TGTGCCAGCAGCGCCCCGGGAGGGACTGGGGCCAACGTCCTGACTTTC. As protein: CASSAPGGTGANVLTF.

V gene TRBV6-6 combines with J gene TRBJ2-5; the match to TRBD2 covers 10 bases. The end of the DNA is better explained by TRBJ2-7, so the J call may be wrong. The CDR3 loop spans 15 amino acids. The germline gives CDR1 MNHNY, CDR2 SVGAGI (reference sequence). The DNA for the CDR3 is TGTGCCAGCAGCCAAGCGGGGGGGAGGGCCTACGAGCAGTACTTC. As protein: CASSQAGGRAYEQYF.

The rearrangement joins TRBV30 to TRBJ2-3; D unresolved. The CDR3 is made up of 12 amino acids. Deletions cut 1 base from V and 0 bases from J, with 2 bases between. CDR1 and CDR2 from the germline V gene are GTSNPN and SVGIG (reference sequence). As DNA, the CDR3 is TGTGCCTGGAGTGCGAGCACAGATACGCAGTATTTT. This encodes CAWSASTDTQYF.

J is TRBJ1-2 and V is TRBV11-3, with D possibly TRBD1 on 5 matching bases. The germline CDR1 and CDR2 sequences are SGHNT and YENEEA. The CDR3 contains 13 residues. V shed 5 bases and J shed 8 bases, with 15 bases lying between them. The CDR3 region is CASSARSRDGYTF. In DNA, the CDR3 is TGTGCCAGCAGCGCAAGATCCCGGGACGGCTACACCTTC.

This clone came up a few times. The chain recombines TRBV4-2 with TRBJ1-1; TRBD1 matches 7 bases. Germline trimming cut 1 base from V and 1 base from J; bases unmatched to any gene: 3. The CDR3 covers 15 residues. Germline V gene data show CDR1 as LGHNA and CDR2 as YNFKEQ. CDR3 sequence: CASSQGGQPNTEAFF. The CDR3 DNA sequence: TGTGCCAGCAGCCAAGGGGGACAGCCGAACACTGAAGCTTTCTTT.

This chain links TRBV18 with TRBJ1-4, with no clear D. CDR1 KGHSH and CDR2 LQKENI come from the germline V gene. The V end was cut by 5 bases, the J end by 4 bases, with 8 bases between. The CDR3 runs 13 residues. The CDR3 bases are TGTGCCAGCTCAACGGGCCTTAATGAAAAACTGTTTTTT. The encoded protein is CASSTGLNEKLFF.

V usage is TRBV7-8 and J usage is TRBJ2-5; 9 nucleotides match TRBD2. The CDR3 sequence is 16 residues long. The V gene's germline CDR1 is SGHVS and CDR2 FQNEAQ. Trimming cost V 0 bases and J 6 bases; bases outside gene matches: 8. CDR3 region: CASSLALRGGGQTQYF. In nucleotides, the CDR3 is TGTGCCAGCAGCTTAGCCTTGCGGGGGGGCGGACAGACCCAGTACTTC.

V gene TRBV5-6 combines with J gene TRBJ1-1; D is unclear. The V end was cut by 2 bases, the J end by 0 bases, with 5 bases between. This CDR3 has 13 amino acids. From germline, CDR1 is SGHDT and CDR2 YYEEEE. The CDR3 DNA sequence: TGTGCCAGCAGCTTTTACTTGAACACTGAAGCTTTCTTT. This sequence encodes CASSFYLNTEAFF.

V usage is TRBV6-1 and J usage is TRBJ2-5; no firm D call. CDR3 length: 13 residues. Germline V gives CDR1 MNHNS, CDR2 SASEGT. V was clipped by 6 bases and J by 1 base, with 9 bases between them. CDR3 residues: CASRVSGQETQYF. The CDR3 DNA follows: TGTGCCAGCAGGGTCAGTGGCCAAGAGACCCAGTACTTC.

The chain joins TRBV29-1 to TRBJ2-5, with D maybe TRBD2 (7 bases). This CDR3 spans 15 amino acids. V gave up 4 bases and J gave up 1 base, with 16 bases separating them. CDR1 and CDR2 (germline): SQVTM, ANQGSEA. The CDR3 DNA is TGCAGCGTTGGCGTTAACGGGGGGCTCCAAGAGACCCAGTACTTC. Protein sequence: CSVGVNGGLQETQYF.

CDR3 nucleotides: TGTGCCAGCAGCACGTTCGGACGGAACAATCAGCCCCAGCATTTT. It is translated as CASSTFGRNNQPQHF. The chain carries TRBV5-6 and TRBJ1-5; the D is unclear. The germline gives CDR1 SGHDT, CDR2 YYEEEE. V was clipped by 4 bases and J by 3 bases, with 14 bases between them. The CDR3 has 15 residues.

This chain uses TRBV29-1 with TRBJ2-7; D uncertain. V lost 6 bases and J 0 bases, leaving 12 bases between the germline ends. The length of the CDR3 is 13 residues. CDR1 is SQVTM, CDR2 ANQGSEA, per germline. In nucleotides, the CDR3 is TGCAGCGTCTTCGTCGAGACCTCCTACGAGCAGTACTTC. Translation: CSVFVETSYEQYF.

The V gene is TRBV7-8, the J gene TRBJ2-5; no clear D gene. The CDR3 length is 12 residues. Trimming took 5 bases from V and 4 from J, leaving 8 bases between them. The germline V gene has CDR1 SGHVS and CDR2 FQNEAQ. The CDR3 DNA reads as TGTGCCAGCAGCCAAGGCCCAGAGACCCAGTACTTC. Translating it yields CASSQGPETQYF.

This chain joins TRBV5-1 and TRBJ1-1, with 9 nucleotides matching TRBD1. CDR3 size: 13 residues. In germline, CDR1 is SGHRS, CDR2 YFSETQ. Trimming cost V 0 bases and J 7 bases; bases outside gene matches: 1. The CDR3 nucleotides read TGCGCCAGCAGCTTGGGGACAGGGGATGAAGCTTTCTTT. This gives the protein CASSLGTGDEAFF.

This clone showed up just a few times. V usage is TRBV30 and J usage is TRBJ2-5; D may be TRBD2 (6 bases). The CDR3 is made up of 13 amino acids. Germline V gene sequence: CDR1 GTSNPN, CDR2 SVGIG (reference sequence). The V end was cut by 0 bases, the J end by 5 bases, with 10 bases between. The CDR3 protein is CAWSVGTWETQYF. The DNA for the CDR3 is TGTGCCTGGAGTGTAGGGACTTGGGAGACCCAGTACTTC.

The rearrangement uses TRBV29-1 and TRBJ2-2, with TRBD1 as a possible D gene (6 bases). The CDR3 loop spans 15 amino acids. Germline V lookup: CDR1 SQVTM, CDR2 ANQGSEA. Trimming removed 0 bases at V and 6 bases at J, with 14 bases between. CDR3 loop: CSVEDYRVRAGELFF. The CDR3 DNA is TGCAGCGTTGAAGACTACAGGGTTAGGGCCGGGGAGCTGTTTTTT.

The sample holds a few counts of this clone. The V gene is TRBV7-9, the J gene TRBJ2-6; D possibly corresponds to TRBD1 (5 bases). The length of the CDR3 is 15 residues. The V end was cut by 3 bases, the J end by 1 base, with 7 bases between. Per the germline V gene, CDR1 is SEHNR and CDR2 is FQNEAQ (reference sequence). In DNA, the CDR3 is TGTGCCAGCAGCTTTGCAGGGTCTGGGGCCAACGTCCTGACTTTC. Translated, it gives CASSFAGSGANVLTF. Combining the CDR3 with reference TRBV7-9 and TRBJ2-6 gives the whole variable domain DTGVSQNPRHKITKRGQNVTFRCDPISEHNRLYWYRQTLGQGPEFLTYFQNEAQLEKSRLLSDRFSAERPKGSFSTLEIQRTEQGDSAMYLCASSFAGSGANVLTFGAGSRLTVL.

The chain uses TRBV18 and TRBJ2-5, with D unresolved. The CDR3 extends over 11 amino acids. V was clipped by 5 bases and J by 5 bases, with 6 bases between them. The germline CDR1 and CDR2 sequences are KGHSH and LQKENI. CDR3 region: CASSSSETQYF. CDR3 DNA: TGTGCCAGCTCATCCAGTGAGACCCAGTACTTC.

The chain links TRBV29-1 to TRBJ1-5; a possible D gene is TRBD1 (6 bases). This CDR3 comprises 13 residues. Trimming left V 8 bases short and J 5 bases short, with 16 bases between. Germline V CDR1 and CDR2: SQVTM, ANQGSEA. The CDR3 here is CSIRDTIDQPQHF. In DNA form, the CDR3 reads TGCAGCATCCGGGACACAATCGATCAGCCCCAGCATTTT.

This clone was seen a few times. CDR3 coding DNA: TGCGCCAGCAGCTGGCACGAGACAGGGGAGCAGTTCTTC. Residues: CASSWHETGEQFF. The V call is TRBV5-1, the J call TRBJ2-1; 7 bases are a match to TRBD1. Germline V lookup: CDR1 SGHRS, CDR2 YFSETQ. Trimming removed 3 bases from V and 10 bases from J; junction bases left unmatched: 7. This CDR3 spans 13 amino acids.